These 20 T cell receptor beta chains came from one sample sequenced in a study of CD8 T cells in Susac syndrome. An amount of RNA that ranged from roughly 0.5 to 1 ug was reverse transcribed with random hexamers. TCRdb re-derived calls from the immunoSEQ multiplex PCR reads in MiXCR, one entry per CDR3 protein. The repertoire holds around 170,000 distinct CDR3 sequences, with about 95% as singletons. The material sequenced was CD8+ T cells from PBMCs. The receptors derive from a human donor with multiple sclerosis.

The CDR3 bases are TGTGCCAGCAGCCCGGCGGGGTCCACTGAAGCTTTCTTT. This translates into CASSPAGSTEAFF. The chain is built from TRBV7-6 and TRBJ1-1; no firm D call. This CDR3 has 13 residues. V was shortened by 5 bases and J by 4 bases, with 11 bases between the two germline ends. Looked up from germline, CDR1 is SGHVS and CDR2 is FNYEAQ.

This clonotype was recorded once. The V and J genes are TRBV2 and TRBJ2-5; D call uncertain. CDR1 and CDR2 from the germline V gene are SNHLY and FYNNEI. Trimming stripped 5 bases from V and 0 bases from J, with 4 bases between. CDR3 length: 12 residues. CDR3 DNA sequence: TGTGCCAGCAGTTCGTACCAAGAGACCCAGTACTTC. Translation: CASSSYQETQYF.

This clonotype was detected only once. This chain joins TRBV9 and TRBJ1-5; no clear D gene. The V gene's germline CDR1 is SGDLS and CDR2 YYNGEE. This CDR3 is built from 15 residues. V lost 0 bases, J lost 0 bases, and 7 bases lay in between. Here the CDR3 reads CASSVDGDSNQPQHF. As DNA, the CDR3 is TGTGCCAGCAGCGTAGATGGGGATAGCAATCAGCCCCAGCATTTT.

The chain employs TRBV7-9 and TRBJ2-1; 9 bases fit TRBD2. The germline V gene has CDR1 SEHNR and CDR2 FQNEAQ (reference sequence). CDR3 length: 15 amino acids. V lost 6 bases, J lost 5 bases, and 8 bases stayed unmatched. The CDR3 here is CASRSPGLANNEQFF. For the CDR3, the DNA is TGTGCCAGCAGATCCCCGGGACTAGCTAACAATGAGCAGTTCTTC.

The chain combines TRBV5-1 with TRBJ2-6; D is possibly TRBD1 (6 bases). Germline CDR1 reads SGHRS; CDR2 reads YFSETQ. The germline V and J ends were trimmed by 3 bases and 1 base, with 17 bases remaining between them. The CDR3 extends over 18 amino acids. The DNA of the CDR3 is TGCGCCAGCAGCTCGCACAGGGAGACTTTGTCTGGGGCCAACGTCCTGACTTTC. The encoded protein is CASSSHRETLSGANVLTF.

Written as DNA, the CDR3 is TGTGCCAGCACCCAACCCGGGACTTCCGCCTTGGATGAGCAGTTCTTC. Protein product: CASTQPGTSALDEQFF. V usage is TRBV28 and J usage is TRBJ2-1, with D perhaps matching TRBD2 (6 bases). The V end was cut by 7 bases, the J end by 8 bases, with 24 bases between. The CDR3 runs 16 residues. CDR1 MDHEN and CDR2 SYDVKM come from the germline V gene.

J is TRBJ1-1 and V is TRBV7-6, with 8 bases aligning to TRBD1. Germline CDR1 reads SGHVS; CDR2 reads FNYEAQ. The CDR3 runs to 15 residues. V shed 1 base, J shed 6 bases, and the junction held 7 bases outside the gene matches. The CDR3 DNA is TGTGCCAGCAGCTTAGGGTCAGGGGGCATGGCTGAAGCTTTCTTT. As protein: CASSLGSGGMAEAFF.

The chain links TRBV11-2 to TRBJ2-3; D gene ambiguous. This CDR3 contains 15 residues. Germline V gene sequence: CDR1 SGHAT, CDR2 FQNNGV. The V and J ends lost 3 bases and 2 bases respectively, with 12 bases between them. The CDR3 sequence is CASSFNPRTTDTQYF. The CDR3, as DNA: TGTGCCAGCAGCTTTAATCCTCGAACCACAGATACGCAGTATTTT.

The V gene is TRBV9, the J gene TRBJ1-1, with D perhaps TRBD1 (6 bases). This CDR3 region has 14 residues. CDR1 SGDLS and CDR2 YYNGEE come from the germline V gene. V lost 3 bases to trimming and J lost 1 base, with 10 bases between them. CDR3 sequence reads: CASSDLQGNTEAFF. CDR3 DNA sequence: TGTGCCAGCAGCGACTTACAGGGGAACACTGAAGCTTTCTTT.

V and J are TRBV4-1 and TRBJ2-1; 9 bases match TRBD2. This CDR3 has 16 residues. Per germline, CDR1 MGHRA and CDR2 YSYEKL. Trimming took 0 bases from V and 8 from J; bases not matched to a gene: 8. CDR3 nucleotides: TGCGCCAGCAGCCAAGATCGTAGCGGGAGTTTGTATGAGCAGTTCTTC. Its translation: CASSQDRSGSLYEQFF.

The rearrangement joins TRBV3-1 to TRBJ2-5; tentatively, D is TRBD1 (5 bases). Trimming shortened V by 4 bases and J by 1 base, and 10 bases separated the two germline ends. There are 14 residues in the CDR3. Germline-derived CDR1 and CDR2 are LGHDT and YNNKEL (reference sequence). The CDR3 spells CASSPDDSQETQYF. The CDR3 coding sequence is TGTGCCAGCAGCCCTGACGACAGCCAAGAGACCCAGTACTTC.

The chain recombines TRBV3-1 with TRBJ2-7, with a possible D match to TRBD1 (6 bases). V was pared by 4 bases and J by 2 bases, with 15 bases between. Germline CDR1 is LGHDT and CDR2 is YNNKEL (reference sequence). The CDR3 covers 15 residues. The DNA for the CDR3 is TGTGCCAGCAGCCTAGCCGGGACACACGCCTACGAGCAGTACTTC. It specifies CASSLAGTHAYEQYF.

The count of this clonotype is one. The rearrangement joins TRBV7-8 to TRBJ2-1; D not resolved. Germline V gives CDR1 SGHVS, CDR2 FQNEAQ. V was pared by 5 bases and J by 5 bases, with 16 bases between. The CDR3 is 15 residues long. The CDR3 region is CASSPTPFPNNEQFF. The CDR3 nucleotides read TGTGCCAGCAGCCCCACACCCTTTCCGAACAATGAGCAGTTCTTC.

The V gene is TRBV19, the J gene TRBJ2-5; 8 bases agree with TRBD2. The CDR3 extends over 15 amino acids. Germline CDR1 reads LNHDA; CDR2 reads SQIVND (reference sequence). V dropped 7 bases and J dropped 5; count of bases not matched to a gene: 12. The CDR3 sequence is CASTPRGGRSETQYF. CDR3 in DNA: TGTGCCAGTACCCCCCGGGGGGGGCGGTCGGAGACCCAGTACTTC.

The rearrangement joins TRBV10-3 to TRBJ2-7; D is unresolved. Trimming removed 0 bases from V and 4 bases from J, with 7 bases in between. CDR3 length equals 13 residues. CDR1 and CDR2 from the germline V gene are ENHRY and SYGVKD. The CDR3 coding sequence is TGTGCCATCAGTGAGTCTCGTGGATACGAGCAGTACTTC. Residues: CAISESRGYEQYF.

This clonotype came up once. J is TRBJ2-5 and V is TRBV9; D is unresolved. The CDR3 is 14 amino acids. The germline V gene has CDR1 SGDLS and CDR2 YYNGEE. The ends were cut back, 0 bases at V and 1 base at J, with 7 bases in the middle. CDR3: CASSVGHPQETQYF. As DNA, the CDR3 is TGTGCCAGCAGCGTAGGACACCCCCAAGAGACCCAGTACTTC.

This clonotype has just a few counts. J is TRBJ2-3 and V is TRBV6-5; TRBD2 matches 7 bases. Germline-derived CDR1 and CDR2 are MNHEY and SVGAGI. The J segment lost 4 bases and the V segment lost 8 bases, leaving 0 bases of the junction unmatched. CDR3 length: 11 residues. The CDR3 protein is CASGGADTQYF. CDR3 sequence (DNA): TGTGCCAGCGGGGGGGCAGATACGCAGTATTTT.

This chain joins TRBV19 and TRBJ2-3, with unresolved D. The germline CDR1 and CDR2 sequences are LNHDA and SQIVND (reference sequence). Trimming left V 2 bases short and J 2 bases short, with 8 bases between. This CDR3 comprises 14 residues. Written as DNA, the CDR3 is TGTGCCAGTAGTATACGGCAGCCCACAGATACGCAGTATTTT. Translating it yields CASSIRQPTDTQYF. The whole variable domain, filled in from reference TRBV19 and TRBJ2-3, reads DGGITQSPKYLFRKEGQNVTLSCEQNLNHDAMYWYRQDPGQGLRLIYYSQIVNDFQKGDIAEGYSVSREKKESFPLTVTSAQKNPTAFYLCASSIRQPTDTQYFGPGTRLTVL.

Here the CDR3 DNA reads TGTGCCAGCAGTGGGCTAGCGGGCATCCTCCCACCCTCCTACAATGAGCAGTTCTTC. Encoded protein: CASSGLAGILPPSYNEQFF. This chain links TRBV7-9 with TRBJ2-1; 8 positions match TRBD2. The trim removed 6 bases at V and 0 bases at J, leaving 16 bases unmatched. Germline values: CDR1 SEHNR, CDR2 FQNEAQ (reference sequence). This CDR3 has 19 residues.

V gene TRBV20-1 combines with J gene TRBJ1-1; D is undetermined. The CDR3 spans 11 residues. V lost 6 bases to trimming and J lost 5 bases, with 10 bases between them. Germline CDR1 is DFQATT and CDR2 is SNEGSKA (reference sequence). The chain's CDR3 is CSAKDYTEAFF. As DNA, the CDR3 is TGCAGTGCCAAGGACTATACTGAAGCTTTCTTT.